This T cell receptor (beta chain) was retrieved from a study of blood T cell repertoires in COVID-19. Whole-study context: Acute-phase and convalescent COVID-19 samples originated in the United States, Italy and Spain. PBMCs, B-cell-depleted T cells, or T cells provided the cDNA or gDNA that made up the material.

V lost 0 bases, J lost 0 bases, and 7 bases lay in between. There are 15 residues in the CDR3. In germline, CDR1 is MNHEY, CDR2 SVGEGT. As handled by the study authors: Nucleated cell counts were estimated from reference gene primer amplification. TCRdb's copy holds only in-frame clones and misses some; the assay was immunoSEQ multiplex PCR. D and trimming were read from the DNA, whereas the V and J calls and clone size are those reported in that table. The sample lists roughly 36,000 clones, 70% to 85% occurring once. Material: peripheral blood. The TCR comes from a human donor in a cohort sampled during active COVID-19. The chain joins TRBV6-2 or TRBV6-3 to TRBJ2-3; TRBD2 is a possible D gene (5 bases). The chain's CDR3 is CASSYSTGSTDTQYF. The CDR3 bases are TGTGCCAGCAGTTACTCGACGGGGAGCACAGATACGCAGTATTTT.